Shown below are 20 T cell receptor beta chains from a single sample sequenced in a study of PD-1 blockade in classical Hodgkin lymphoma. No patient escaped relapse after autologous stem cell transplantation, and brentuximab vedotin exposure varied. The assay was immunoSEQ multiplex PCR, and TCRdb's table has in-frame clones only and misses some. The repertoire holds about 14,000 clones, with 83% as singletons. The starting material was peripheral blood mononuclear cells (PBMCs), obtained before the second cycle of nivolumab. The origin of the receptors is a human donor with classical Hodgkin lymphoma.

This rearrangement joins TRBV5-1 to TRBJ2-5, with TRBD2 identical over 9 bases. V lost 4 bases to trimming and J lost 0 bases; unmatched junction nucleotides: 10. CDR1 is SGHRS, CDR2 YFSETQ, per germline. This CDR3 has 17 residues. CDR3 region: CASSPKRGDWYQETQYF. The DNA for the CDR3 is TGCGCCAGCAGCCCAAAGCGGGGGGATTGGTACCAAGAGACCCAGTACTTC.

V gene TRBV19 combines with J gene TRBJ2-5; maybe TRBD2 (7 bases). The ends were cut back, 1 base at V and 5 bases at J, with 11 bases in the middle. The CDR3 length is 14 residues. The germline V gene encodes CDR1 LNHDA and CDR2 SQIVND (reference sequence). CDR3 sequence reads: CASSIGGREETQYF. Here the CDR3 DNA reads TGTGCCAGTAGTATAGGGGGGCGGGAGGAGACCCAGTACTTC.

The CDR3 coding sequence is TGTGCCAGCAGCTTGGGCGGCGGGGGTGATAACTATGGCTACACCTTC. Translated, it gives CASSLGGGGDNYGYTF. The J gene is TRBJ1-2, the V gene TRBV13, with D possibly TRBD1 on 5 matching bases. Germline-derived CDR1 and CDR2 are PRHDT and FYEKMQ (reference sequence). This CDR3 is built from 16 residues. V lost 3 bases, J lost 1 base, and 15 bases lay in between.

The rearrangement links TRBV7-2 to TRBJ1-2; D is unresolved. Trimming removed 6 bases from V and 1 base from J, with 9 bases in between. Germline CDR1 and CDR2: SGHTA and FQGNSA. This CDR3 spans 13 amino acids. In DNA, the CDR3 is TGTGCCAGCAGTATCAAGAATAACTATGGCTACACCTTC. Its protein product is CASSIKNNYGYTF.

The chain links TRBV2 to TRBJ2-4; 13 nucleotides agree with TRBD2. Germline CDR1 reads SNHLY; CDR2 reads FYNNEI. The V segment lost 11 bases and the J segment 4 bases; nucleotides outside the gene matches: 5. CDR3 length equals 14 residues. CDR3 nucleotides: TGTGCCCAGACTAGCGGGGGGACTAAAAACATTCAGTACTTC. Its protein is CAQTSGGTKNIQYF.

The rearrangement uses TRBV9 and TRBJ2-1, with a weak D call TRBD2 (5 bases). CDR3 length: 15 residues. Trimming left V 0 bases short and J 7 bases short, with 14 bases between. Germline V gives CDR1 SGDLS, CDR2 YYNGEE. Written as DNA, the CDR3 is TGTGCCAGCAGCGTAGTCGGGGTCGCTGGGAATGAGCAGTTCTTC. It is translated as CASSVVGVAGNEQFF.

The rearrangement uses TRBV4-1 and TRBJ2-3; tentatively, D is TRBD1 (6 bases). The V gene's germline CDR1 is MGHRA and CDR2 YSYEKL. Trimming left V 6 bases short and J 0 bases short, with 13 bases between. The CDR3 runs 15 residues. The CDR3 region is CASRGTPTSTDTQYF. In DNA form, the CDR3 reads TGCGCCAGCAGAGGGACACCCACTAGCACAGATACGCAGTATTTT.

The chain couples TRBV18 to TRBJ1-6, with 9 bases matching TRBD1. J gave up 9 bases and V 3 bases, and 6 bases lay outside the gene matches. Germline V gene data show CDR1 as KGHSH and CDR2 as LQKENI. This CDR3 region has 15 residues. In DNA form, the CDR3 reads TGTGCCAGCTCACCGTCGACAGGGGGTATTTCACCCCTCCACTTT. It translates to CASSPSTGGISPLHF.

This chain joins TRBV29-1 and TRBJ2-1; a weak D match, TRBD1 (6 bases). The CDR3 runs 17 residues. V dropped 4 bases and J dropped 5 bases, with 24 bases sitting between them. Looked up from germline, CDR1 is SQVTM and CDR2 is ANQGSEA. As DNA, the CDR3 is TGCAGCGTTGTGGTCTTAAGCAGGGCATGGGGGCACAATGAGCAGTTCTTC. Amino acid sequence: CSVVVLSRAWGHNEQFF.

This chain joins TRBV7-9 and TRBJ1-3; D unresolved. Trimming took off 1 base at V and 0 bases at J, with 4 bases between the two ends. The length of the CDR3 is 14 residues. Germline V gene data show CDR1 as SEHNR and CDR2 as FQNEAQ (reference sequence). The CDR3: CASSLVSSGNTIYF. CDR3 DNA sequence: TGTGCCAGCAGCTTAGTTAGCTCTGGAAACACCATATATTTT. Using reference TRBV7-9 and TRBJ1-3 for the parts outside the CDR3, the full variable domain is DTGVSQNPRHKITKRGQNVTFRCDPISEHNRLYWYRQTLGQGPEFLTYFQNEAQLEKSRLLSDRFSAERPKGSFSTLEIQRTEQGDSAMYLCASSLVSSGNTIYFGEGSWLTVV.

The chain joins TRBV27 to TRBJ2-5; 12 nucleotides line up with TRBD2. The J call is doubtful: the DNA matches TRBJ2-7 better. Germline CDR1 and CDR2: MNHEY and SMNVEV (reference sequence). The length of the CDR3 is 16 residues. As DNA, the CDR3 is TGTGCCAGCAGTTCCTTGACTAGCGGGAGCTCCTACGAGCAGTACTTC. It specifies CASSSLTSGSSYEQYF.

This clone was seen once. J is TRBJ2-1 and V is TRBV2; 11 bases fit TRBD1. Germline V CDR1 and CDR2: SNHLY, FYNNEI. Germline trimming cut 6 bases from V and 7 bases from J; bases unmatched to any gene: 8. CDR3 size: 15 residues. DNA for the CDR3: TGTGCCAGCAGGGCCGGGACAGGGGGTTGGAATGAGCAGTTCTTC. Its protein product is CASRAGTGGWNEQFF.

The genes are TRBV4-1 and TRBJ2-7; 7 bases fit TRBD1. Germline V lookup: CDR1 MGHRA, CDR2 YSYEKL. Losses at the gene ends were 0 bases for V and 3 bases for J; bases not matched to a gene: 17. There are 19 residues in the CDR3. The CDR3 is CASSQDLRDRDRGFYEQYF. The CDR3, as DNA: TGCGCCAGCAGCCAAGATTTAAGAGATCGGGACAGAGGGTTCTACGAGCAGTACTTC.

The chain uses TRBV28 and TRBJ2-3, with D tentatively TRBD2 (7 bases). Trimming shortened V by 3 bases and J by 2 bases, and 9 bases separated the two germline ends. Germline-derived CDR1 and CDR2 are MDHEN and SYDVKM. The CDR3 is made up of 14 amino acids. The CDR3 loop is CASSFGGPTDTQYF. CDR3 DNA: TGTGCCAGCAGTTTCGGGGGGCCCACAGATACGCAGTATTTT.

The chain has TRBV18 and TRBJ1-2; a weak D match, TRBD1 (6 bases). This CDR3 region has 12 residues. V gave up 6 bases and J gave up 7 bases, with 12 bases separating them. Germline loops: CDR1 KGHSH, CDR2 LQKENI. CDR3 region: CASSIQGGGYTF. CDR3 bases: TGTGCCAGCTCGATACAGGGCGGTGGCTACACCTTC.

The chain has TRBV18 and TRBJ2-3, with 14 bases identical to TRBD2. The V gene's germline CDR1 is KGHSH and CDR2 LQKENI. Trimming cost V 0 bases and J 6 bases; bases outside gene matches: 8. There are 18 residues in the CDR3. CDR3 region: CASSPPKTSGGARDTQYF. CDR3 in DNA: TGTGCCAGCTCACCACCCAAGACTAGCGGGGGGGCGCGTGATACGCAGTATTTT.

A single count supports this clone. The chain is built from TRBV5-1 and TRBJ2-2; TRBD1 agrees at 7 bases. Germline trimming cut 0 bases from V and 6 bases from J; bases unmatched to any gene: 5. Per the germline V gene, CDR1 is SGHRS and CDR2 is YFSETQ. The CDR3 length is 15 residues. CDR3 sequence: CASSLARTGAGELFF. In nucleotides, the CDR3 is TGCGCCAGCAGCTTGGCTCGGACAGGAGCCGGGGAGCTGTTTTTT.

This clone appeared a single time. The rearrangement uses TRBV5-4 and TRBJ2-2; TRBD1 matches 7 bases. Germline loops: CDR1 SGHNT, CDR2 YYREEE (reference sequence). This CDR3 comprises 16 residues. Germline trimming cut 3 bases from V and 1 base from J; bases unmatched to any gene: 6. DNA of the CDR3: TGTGCCAGCAGCTCCCAGACAGGGCTGAACACCGGGGAGCTGTTTTTT. It specifies CASSSQTGLNTGELFF.

The genes are TRBV9 and TRBJ2-7; no clear D. V was shortened by 0 bases and J by 2 bases, with 12 bases between the two germline ends. CDR1 and CDR2 (germline): SGDLS, YYNGEE. This CDR3 spans 15 amino acids. CDR3: CASSVGITSTYEQYF. The CDR3 coding sequence is TGTGCCAGCAGCGTAGGAATAACCTCTACCTACGAGCAGTACTTC.

The gene calls are TRBV7-8 and TRBJ1-4, with 11 bases identical to TRBD1. The CDR3 sequence is 15 residues long. CDR1 and CDR2 from the germline V gene are SGHVS and FQNEAQ. Trimming took 5 bases from V and 6 from J; bases not matched to a gene: 5. Here the CDR3 reads CASSTGTGGDEKLFF. The CDR3 coding sequence is TGTGCCAGCAGCACCGGGACAGGGGGGGATGAAAAACTGTTTTTT. The full variable domain, its missing parts supplied by reference TRBV7-8 and TRBJ1-4, is GAGVSQSPRYKVAKRGQDVALRCDPISGHVSLFWYQQALGQGPEFLTYFQNEAQLDKSGLPSDRFFAERPEGSVSTLKIQRTQQEDSAVYLCASSTGTGGDEKLFFGSGTQLSVL.